A single sample is the source of the 19 T cell receptor beta chains below, sequenced in a study of vaccination effects on CD4 cells after COVID-19. The table came from immunoSEQ multiplex PCR; TCRdb's copy has only in-frame clones and leaves some out. Of over 14,000 clones in the sample, 72% were seen once. The antigens of these receptors remain unknown. Pools of viral peptides were used by the ViraFEST assay to expand antigen-specific CD4+ T cells ahead of sequencing. On roughly day 10 of culture, CD4+ T cells were separated out. All study participants received two doses of BNT162b2 or mRNA-1273 vaccine. Sample: CD4+ T cells from PBMCs cultured with SARS-CoV-2 spike peptides, taken after COVID-19 vaccination. These receptors all stem from a human donor who received a COVID-19 vaccine.

The chain carries TRBV9 and TRBJ1-1; D gene unclear. Between the trimmed V and J ends, which lost 0 bases and 3 bases, there was a span of 12 bases. In germline, CDR1 is SGDLS, CDR2 YYNGEE. The CDR3 totals 15 residues. The CDR3 nucleotides are TGTGCCAGCAGCGTAGGACCGGTCGAGGACACTGAAGCTTTCTTT. This translates into CASSVGPVEDTEAFF.

The chain employs TRBV7-2 and TRBJ2-7; possible D gene TRBD2, 6 bases. The CDR3 is 14 amino acids. Germline V gene sequence: CDR1 SGHTA, CDR2 FQGNSA. With 6 bases removed from V and 6 bases from J, the gap between germline ends came to 18 bases. In DNA form, the CDR3 reads TGTGCCAGCAGTCGGTCGGGCGGGGCCCTCGAGCAGTACTTC. Its protein is CASSRSGGALEQYF.

The rearrangement joins TRBV9 to TRBJ2-5, with D hard to call. Per the germline V gene, CDR1 is SGDLS and CDR2 is YYNGEE. This CDR3 has 13 residues. Trimming left V 4 bases short and J 5 bases short, with 12 bases between. CDR3 sequence reads: CASSRAAQETQYF. The CDR3 coding sequence is TGTGCCAGCAGCAGGGCAGCTCAGGAGACCCAGTACTTC.

CDR3 DNA sequence: TGTGCCAGTAGTACCAAGAAGGACAGGGGTCGTGGCTACACCTTC. As protein: CASSTKKDRGRGYTF. V and J are TRBV19 and TRBJ1-2, with 9 positions matching TRBD1. This CDR3 is built from 15 residues. Germline V gives CDR1 LNHDA, CDR2 SQIVND (reference sequence). Trimming at V came to 4 bases and at J to 7 bases, leaving 10 bases not matched to a gene.

The chain combines TRBV5-4 with TRBJ2-5; TRBD2 matches at 11 bases. Germline loops: CDR1 SGHNT, CDR2 YYREEE (reference sequence). CDR3 size: 16 residues. V dropped 4 bases and J dropped 1; count of bases not matched to a gene: 6. The CDR3 coding sequence is TGTGCCAGCAGCCGGCGACTAGCGGGGTTCCAAGAGACCCAGTACTTC. Protein product: CASSRRLAGFQETQYF.

V gene TRBV3-1 (or the pseudogene TRBV3-2) combines with J gene TRBJ2-7; 14 bases are a match to TRBD2. J gave up 4 bases and V 4 bases, and 0 bases lay outside the gene matches. Looked up from germline, CDR1 is LGHDT and CDR2 is YNNKEL (reference sequence). The CDR3 is 14 residues long. This CDR3 is CASSRTSGGYEQYF. The DNA for the CDR3 is TGTGCCAGCAGCCGGACTAGCGGGGGGTACGAGCAGTACTTC.

The chain combines TRBV6-5 with TRBJ1-1; TRBD1 aligns across 9 bases. The ends lost 8 bases at V and 1 base at J; junction bases unmatched: 5. The CDR3 runs to 14 residues. Germline lookup yields CDR1 MNHEY and CDR2 SVGAGI. The CDR3 nucleotides are TGTGCCAGCTATAAACAGGGGGCGAACACTGAAGCTTTCTTT. Translated, it gives CASYKQGANTEAFF.

This clone was recorded a few times. This chain uses TRBV24-1 with TRBJ2-1; D not resolved. The CDR3 is 13 amino acids. Germline V lookup: CDR1 KGHDR, CDR2 SFDVKD. V gave up 0 bases and J gave up 8 bases, with 7 bases separating them. The CDR3 here is CATSDLGWDEQFF. DNA for the CDR3: TGTGCCACCAGTGATTTGGGGTGGGATGAGCAGTTCTTC.

The chain recombines TRBV19 with TRBJ1-5, with D hard to call. The length of the CDR3 is 13 residues. CDR1 is LNHDA, CDR2 SQIVND, per germline (reference sequence). V lost 3 bases, J lost 4 bases, and 7 bases lay in between. CDR3 protein: CASSMGTNQPQHF. In DNA, the CDR3 is TGTGCCAGTAGTATGGGCACGAATCAGCCCCAGCATTTT.

The chain recombines TRBV19 with TRBJ2-7, with 10 bases aligning to TRBD2. The CDR3 has 13 residues. The germline V gene has CDR1 LNHDA and CDR2 SQIVND (reference sequence). The trim removed 6 bases at V and 5 bases at J, leaving 4 bases unmatched. This CDR3 is CASRPSGSHEQYF. The CDR3 coding sequence is TGTGCCAGTAGGCCTAGCGGGAGCCACGAGCAGTACTTC.

DNA of the CDR3: TGTGCCACCAGTGATTGGCGGAACACTGAAGCTTTCTTT. Encoded protein: CATSDWRNTEAFF. The chain carries TRBV24-1 and TRBJ1-1, with D unresolved. Trimming took off 2 bases at V and 1 base at J, with 4 bases between the two ends. The germline gives CDR1 KGHDR, CDR2 SFDVKD. The CDR3 consists of 13 residues.

The chain combines TRBV5-4 with TRBJ2-1; 7 bases are shared with TRBD2. CDR1 is SGHNT, CDR2 YYREEE, per germline (reference sequence). V was pared by 4 bases and J by 2 bases, with 9 bases of the junction left unmatched. The CDR3 totals 16 residues. The CDR3 spells CASSPAAGSAYNEQFF. The DNA for the CDR3 is TGTGCCAGCAGCCCCGCAGCGGGATCGGCCTACAATGAGCAGTTCTTC.

V is TRBV28 and J is TRBJ1-2; possible D gene TRBD1, 6 bases. This CDR3 comprises 14 residues. Trimming removed 4 bases at V and 7 bases at J, with 16 bases between. The germline V gene encodes CDR1 MDHEN and CDR2 SYDVKM. The DNA for the CDR3 is TGTGCCAGCAGTTCCCAAGCCCGACAGGTTGGCTACACCTTC. The encoded protein is CASSSQARQVGYTF.

The CDR3, as DNA: TGTGCCAGCAGTTTATCCCAGGGGTTGGGCTCTTCGGATCAGCCCCAGCATTTT. Encoded protein: CASSLSQGLGSSDQPQHF. This chain connects TRBV28 to TRBJ1-5, with a tentative D call TRBD1 (6 bases). CDR3 length equals 18 residues. Germline V gives CDR1 MDHEN, CDR2 SYDVKM. V gave up 1 base and J gave up 5 bases, with 21 bases separating them. The whole variable domain, remainder taken from reference TRBV28 and TRBJ1-5, is DVKVTQSSRYLVKRTGEKVFLECVQDMDHENMFWYRQDPGLGLRLIYFSYDVKMKEKGDIPEGYSVSREKKERFSLILESASTNQTSMYLCASSLSQGLGSSDQPQHFGDGTRLSIL.

The chain employs TRBV19 and TRBJ2-3, with 13 bases fitting TRBD2. V was clipped by 5 bases and J by 4 bases; unmatched bases: 6. The CDR3 is 16 residues long. Germline V gene data show CDR1 as LNHDA and CDR2 as SQIVND (reference sequence). CDR3 amino acids: CASSPLAGGLADTQYF. CDR3 sequence (DNA): TGTGCCAGTAGTCCACTAGCGGGGGGGCTCGCAGATACGCAGTATTTT. The full variable domain, rest sourced from reference TRBV19 and TRBJ2-3, is DGGITQSPKYLFRKEGQNVTLSCEQNLNHDAMYWYRQDPGQGLRLIYYSQIVNDFQKGDIAEGYSVSREKKESFPLTVTSAQKNPTAFYLCASSPLAGGLADTQYFGPGTRLTVL.

DNA for the CDR3: TGTGCCTCGGGACGGGACTCCTACGAGCAGTACTTC. Its protein product is CASGRDSYEQYF. The rearrangement uses TRBV30 and TRBJ2-7; D is tentatively TRBD1 or TRBD2 (5 bases each). Deletions cut 7 bases from V and 0 bases from J, with 10 bases between. The germline V gene has CDR1 GTSNPN and CDR2 SVGIG (reference sequence). CDR3 length equals 12 residues.

This clone was observed a few times. The chain uses TRBV30 and TRBJ2-2; D unclear. Germline assignment: CDR1 GTSNPN and CDR2 SVGIG (reference sequence). The CDR3 covers 14 residues. V was shortened by 2 bases and J by 1 base, with 8 bases between the two germline ends. CDR3 bases: TGTGCCTGGAGTCGACGGCGGAACACCGGGGAGCTGTTTTTT. Translated: CAWSRRRNTGELFF.

In this sample, this clone turned up a few times. The gene calls are TRBV28 and TRBJ2-7; D possibly uses TRBD1 or TRBD2 (5 bases each). Per germline, CDR1 MDHEN and CDR2 SYDVKM. The CDR3 length is 12 residues. Trimming took 8 bases from V and 3 from J, leaving 11 bases between them. CDR3 amino acids: CASGTQDYEQYF. In DNA, the CDR3 is TGTGCCAGCGGGACGCAAGACTACGAGCAGTACTTC.

For the CDR3, the DNA is TGTGCCAGCAGCGTAGAGGGGTCATACTCTGGAAACACCATATATTTT. This codes for CASSVEGSYSGNTIYF. The rearrangement uses TRBV9 and TRBJ1-3, with D perhaps TRBD1 (5 bases). The germline V gene encodes CDR1 SGDLS and CDR2 YYNGEE. The CDR3 runs to 16 residues. V lost 0 bases to trimming and J lost 0 bases, with 10 bases between them.